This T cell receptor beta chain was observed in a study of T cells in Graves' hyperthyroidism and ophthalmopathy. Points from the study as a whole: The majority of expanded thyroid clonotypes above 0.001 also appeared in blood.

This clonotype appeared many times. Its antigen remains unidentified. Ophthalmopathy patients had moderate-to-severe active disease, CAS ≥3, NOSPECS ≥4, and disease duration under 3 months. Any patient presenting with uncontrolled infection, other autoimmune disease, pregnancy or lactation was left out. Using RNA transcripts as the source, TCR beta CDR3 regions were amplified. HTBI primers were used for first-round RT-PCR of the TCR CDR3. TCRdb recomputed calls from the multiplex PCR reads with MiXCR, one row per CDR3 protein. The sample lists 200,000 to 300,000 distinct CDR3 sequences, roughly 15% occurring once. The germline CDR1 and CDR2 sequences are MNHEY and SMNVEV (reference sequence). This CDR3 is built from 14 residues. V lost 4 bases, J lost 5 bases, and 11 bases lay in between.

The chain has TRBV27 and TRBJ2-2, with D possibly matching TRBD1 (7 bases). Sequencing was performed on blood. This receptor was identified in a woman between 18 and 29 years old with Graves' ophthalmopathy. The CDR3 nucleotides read TGTGCCAGCAGTTGGGCAGGGGGGACCGGGGAGCTGTTTTTT. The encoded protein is CASSWAGGTGELFF.